A single sample gave rise to the 29 T cell receptor beta chains below, sequenced in a study of early T cells in non-severe SARS-CoV-2 infection. MiXCR, applied by TCRdb to the 5' RACE reads, yields one record per CDR3 protein. This sample has roughly 34,000 distinct CDR3 sequences, with 3.5% to 5% found just once. The sequencing sample was made of whole blood. The receptors come from an adult who was a healthcare worker with PCR-confirmed SARS-CoV-2 infection or an uninfected control (not recorded which).

Ten or more counts support this clonotype. The gene calls are TRBV6-6 and TRBJ2-7; the match to TRBD2 covers 14 bases. The germline CDR1 and CDR2 sequences are MNHNY and SVGAGI (reference sequence). The CDR3 has 14 amino acids. The junction had 2 bases not matched to a gene; V was cut back by 4 bases and J by 6 bases. This CDR3 reads CASSSTSGRAEQYF. The DNA of the CDR3 is TGTGCCAGCAGTTCGACTAGCGGGAGGGCCGAGCAGTACTTC.

The table lists this clonotype with many counts. The J gene is TRBJ2-2, the V gene TRBV5-4; D gene ambiguous. The V gene lost 4 bases and the J gene lost 3 bases, with 13 bases spanning the gap. CDR3 length: 15 amino acids. The germline gives CDR1 SGHNT, CDR2 YYREEE (reference sequence). The CDR3 spells CASSRRPMDTGELFF. Here the CDR3 DNA reads TGTGCCAGCAGCCGTCGACCGATGGACACCGGGGAGCTGTTTTTT.

The rearrangement links TRBV11-3 to TRBJ2-3; D is undetermined. Looked up from germline, CDR1 is SGHNT and CDR2 is YENEEA. There are 13 residues in the CDR3. Between the trimmed V and J ends, which lost 2 bases and 4 bases, there was a span of 7 bases. The CDR3 sequence is CASSLRVSDTQYF. The CDR3 DNA reads as TGTGCCAGCAGCTTACGGGTGTCAGATACGCAGTATTTT. Filled out from reference TRBV11-3 and TRBJ2-3, the complete variable domain reads EAGVVQSPRYKIIEKKQPVAFWCNPISGHNTLYWYLQNLGQGPELLIRYENEEAVDDSQLPKDRFSAERLKGVDSTLKIQPAELGDSAVYLCASSLRVSDTQYFGPGTRLTVL.

The chain employs TRBV7-8 and TRBJ1-2; D unclear. CDR3 length: 13 amino acids. The germline gives CDR1 SGHVS, CDR2 FQNEAQ. Trimming stripped 2 bases from V and 13 bases from J, with 17 bases between. CDR3 bases: TGTGCCAGCAGCTTACGGAGACTGACTCGCGGCACCTTC. Residues: CASSLRRLTRGTF. Full variable domain (outside the CDR3, taken from reference TRBV7-8 and TRBJ1-2): GAGVSQSPRYKVAKRGQDVALRCDPISGHVSLFWYQQALGQGPEFLTYFQNEAQLDKSGLPSDRFFAERPEGSVSTLKIQRTQQEDSAVYLCASSLRRLTRGTFGSGTRLTVV.

The table lists this clonotype with many counts. The chain links TRBV2 to TRBJ2-7; the match to TRBD1 covers 10 bases. Looked up from germline, CDR1 is SNHLY and CDR2 is FYNNEI. CDR3 length: 15 amino acids. V lost 2 bases and J lost 6; bases outside the gene matches: 7. CDR3: CASSEMGQGISEQYF. The CDR3 DNA reads as TGTGCCAGCAGTGAAATGGGACAGGGGATTTCCGAGCAGTACTTC.

This clonotype was detected many times. The CDR3 bases are TGCGCCAGCAGCCCGCTCCCGCGGGGGGCCGTGGAGCAGTACTTC. As protein: CASSPLPRGAVEQYF. This chain links TRBV5-1 with TRBJ2-7, with TRBD2 matching 8 bases. The germline V gene encodes CDR1 SGHRS and CDR2 YFSETQ. J gave up 7 bases and V 4 bases, and 13 bases lay outside the gene matches. The CDR3 contains 15 residues.

In this sample, this clonotype turned up many times. This sequence joins TRBV6-2 or TRBV6-3 and TRBJ2-1; a weak D match, TRBD2 (6 bases). Trimming stripped 7 bases from V and 4 bases from J, with 11 bases between. The CDR3 is made up of 13 amino acids. Germline values: CDR1 MNHEY, CDR2 SVGEGT. CDR3 amino acids: CASKGSGYNEQFF. The CDR3 bases are TGTGCCAGCAAAGGTAGCGGTTACAATGAGCAGTTCTTC.

This clonotype was detected many times. The J gene is TRBJ2-5, the V gene TRBV10-3, with D possibly TRBD2 on 6 matching bases. This CDR3 has 13 residues. V was trimmed by 2 bases and J by 5 bases, leaving 9 bases between them. Germline V lookup: CDR1 ENHRY, CDR2 SYGVKD. Here the CDR3 reads CAISETSRETQYF. The CDR3 nucleotides are TGTGCCATCAGTGAGACTAGCCGCGAGACCCAGTACTTC.

This clonotype showed up many times. The rearrangement joins TRBV24-1 to TRBJ2-1; D possibly corresponds to TRBD2 (5 bases). This CDR3 has 18 amino acids. In germline, CDR1 is KGHDR, CDR2 SFDVKD. V lost 2 bases and J lost 9, with 25 bases in between. The CDR3 DNA reads TGTGCCACCAGTGATTCTAAGACAAGGAGGATGGTCTACGGTGAGCAGTTCTTC. Its translation: CATSDSKTRRMVYGEQFF.

This clonotype appeared a few times. This chain connects TRBV3-1 to TRBJ2-7; 8 nucleotides match TRBD1. The germline gives CDR1 LGHDT, CDR2 YNNKEL (reference sequence). There are 14 residues in the CDR3. The J segment lost 1 base and the V segment lost 5 bases, leaving 4 bases of the junction unmatched. The CDR3 protein is CASSRGQVSYEQYF. CDR3 sequence (DNA): TGTGCCAGCAGCAGGGGACAGGTTTCCTACGAGCAGTACTTC.

This clonotype was seen many times. The V gene is TRBV18, the J gene TRBJ1-1; 7 nucleotides match TRBD1. J was trimmed by 0 bases and V by 0 bases; bases with no gene match: 1. Germline V gene sequence: CDR1 KGHSH, CDR2 LQKENI. CDR3 length: 15 amino acids. This CDR3 reads CASSPPGQLNTEAFF. The CDR3 DNA reads TGTGCCAGCTCACCACCGGGACAGCTGAACACTGAAGCTTTCTTT.

This clonotype was observed at least ten times. This chain connects TRBV5-5 to TRBJ2-1, with 10 bases fitting TRBD1. The CDR3 is 15 residues long. Germline lookup yields CDR1 SGHKS and CDR2 YYEKEE (reference sequence). Germline trimming cut 4 bases from V and 6 bases from J; bases unmatched to any gene: 7. CDR3: CASSPPGQGTNEQFF. The CDR3 DNA follows: TGTGCCAGCAGCCCCCCGGGACAGGGGACCAATGAGCAGTTCTTC.

This clonotype was observed many times. This chain joins TRBV10-3 and TRBJ2-6; weak D call: TRBD2 (6 bases). This CDR3 has 19 residues. Germline V gene lookup returns CDR1 ENHRY and CDR2 SYGVKD. Trimming took 1 base from V and 0 from J, leaving 16 bases between them. CDR3 protein: CAISEYGTGLLSGANVLTF. The DNA of the CDR3 is TGTGCCATCAGTGAGTACGGGACGGGACTTCTCTCTGGGGCCAACGTCCTGACTTTC.

This clonotype was seen ten or more times. The rearrangement links TRBV12-3 or TRBV12-4 to TRBJ2-3, with TRBD1 matching 10 bases. The CDR3 length is 14 residues. Trimming at V came to 5 bases and at J to 5 bases, leaving 4 bases not matched to a gene. CDR3 nucleotide sequence: TGTGCCAGCAGTCCCCGGACAGGGGGAGATACGCAGTATTTT. As protein: CASSPRTGGDTQYF.

The sample holds many counts of this clonotype. The J gene is TRBJ2-3, the V gene TRBV27, with a tentative D call TRBD2 (6 bases). Germline V CDR1 and CDR2: MNHEY, SMNVEV (reference sequence). The CDR3 is 12 residues long. Trimming removed 3 bases from V and 10 bases from J, with 11 bases in between. The CDR3 DNA is TGTGCCAGCAGTTTTCCGGGACTTGCGCAGTATTTT. It translates to CASSFPGLAQYF.

This clonotype has ten or more counts. This rearrangement joins TRBV3-1 to TRBJ2-5; TRBD2 agrees at 7 bases. The CDR3 runs to 13 residues. Trimming removed 4 bases from V and 7 bases from J; junction bases left unmatched: 6. In germline, CDR1 is LGHDT, CDR2 YNNKEL (reference sequence). The CDR3: CASSPLAWGTQYF. The CDR3 DNA follows: TGTGCCAGCAGCCCACTAGCGTGGGGGACCCAGTACTTC.

Ten or more counts support this clonotype. The rearrangement uses TRBV7-2 and TRBJ2-3; a weak D match, TRBD1 (6 bases). V lost 5 bases and J lost 1, with 16 bases in between. Germline loops: CDR1 SGHTA, CDR2 FQGNSA. The length of the CDR3 is 16 residues. CDR3 sequence reads: CASSPNTGLGTDTQYF. The CDR3, as DNA: TGTGCCAGCAGCCCGAACACAGGGTTAGGCACAGATACGCAGTATTTT.

This clonotype occurred many times. J is TRBJ2-7 and V is TRBV12-3 or TRBV12-4; no clear D gene. V lost 0 bases and J 7 bases, leaving 16 bases between the germline ends. The CDR3 consists of 15 residues. DNA of the CDR3: TGTGCCAGCAGTTTAGCGGGTCCGGACGAAGGGGAGCAGTACTTC. Protein product: CASSLAGPDEGEQYF.

This clonotype was counted at least ten times. The gene calls are TRBV10-3 and TRBJ2-6; 9 nucleotides align to TRBD1. The V gene's germline CDR1 is ENHRY and CDR2 SYGVKD. The CDR3 contains 19 residues. The junction had 11 bases not matched to a gene; V was cut back by 5 bases and J by 0 bases. CDR3: CAISSTGGAKSSGANVLTF. CDR3 sequence (DNA): TGTGCCATCAGTTCTACAGGGGGCGCGAAGAGCTCTGGGGCCAACGTCCTGACTTTC.

In this sample, this clonotype turned up many times. The gene calls are TRBV24-1 and TRBJ2-1; the D gene is possibly TRBD1 (6 bases). Germline CDR1 KGHDR, CDR2 SFDVKD. This CDR3 spans 14 amino acids. Trimming shortened V by 4 bases and J by 4 bases, and 10 bases separated the two germline ends. The CDR3 DNA follows: TGTGCCACCAGTGAAAACAGGGATTACAATGAGCAGTTCTTC. This gives the protein CATSENRDYNEQFF.

This clonotype was counted at least ten times. The chain employs TRBV4-2 and TRBJ2-3; TRBD2 agrees at 9 bases. Germline trimming cut 0 bases from V and 4 bases from J; bases unmatched to any gene: 11. Per germline, CDR1 LGHNA and CDR2 YNFKEQ. This CDR3 region has 18 residues. The DNA for the CDR3 is TGTGCCAGCAGCCAAGATTGGGAAAGCGGGAGGTCCTCAGATACGCAGTATTTT. Encoded protein: CASSQDWESGRSSDTQYF.

The chain uses TRBV2 and TRBJ2-7, with 11 positions matching TRBD1. V shed 7 bases and J 6 bases; nucleotides not matched to a gene: 8. This CDR3 is 14 amino acids long. Germline loops: CDR1 SNHLY, CDR2 FYNNEI. The CDR3 sequence: CASKTAGQGVEQYF. CDR3 nucleotides: TGTGCCAGCAAGACGGCGGGACAGGGGGTCGAGCAGTACTTC.

DNA of the CDR3: TGTGCCAGCAGCTTAGGGACAGGGAGAAACATTCAGTACTTC. This translates into CASSLGTGRNIQYF. The V gene is TRBV7-6, the J gene TRBJ2-4; 8 bases fit TRBD1. Trimming took 1 base from V and 6 from J; bases not matched to a gene: 2. This CDR3 is 14 amino acids long. Germline V gene data show CDR1 as SGHVS and CDR2 as FNYEAQ.

This clonotype was seen ten or more times. The chain has TRBV5-4 and TRBJ2-1, with TRBD2 matching over 13 bases. Trimming cost V 5 bases and J 5 bases; bases outside gene matches: 4. CDR1 and CDR2 (germline): SGHNT, YYREEE (reference sequence). CDR3 length equals 15 residues. As DNA, the CDR3 is TGTGCCAGCAGTCATGGACTAGCGGGGGACAATGAGCAGTTCTTC. It translates to CASSHGLAGDNEQFF.

This clonotype was detected many times. This chain uses TRBV7-9 with TRBJ2-5; a possible D gene is TRBD1 (5 bases). The CDR3 is 17 amino acids. Trimming left V 5 bases short and J 1 base short, with 20 bases between. Germline CDR1 SEHNR, CDR2 FQNEAQ (reference sequence). This CDR3 is CASSVSVGLSAQETQYF. DNA for the CDR3: TGTGCCAGCAGCGTGTCGGTGGGGCTCTCTGCCCAAGAGACCCAGTACTTC.

This clonotype has at least ten counts. The rearrangement links TRBV6-2 or TRBV6-3 to TRBJ2-6; D is ambiguous. The germline V and J ends were trimmed by 5 bases and 4 bases, with 9 bases remaining between them. Germline V lookup: CDR1 MNHEY, CDR2 SVGEGT. This CDR3 comprises 14 residues. The CDR3 nucleotides are TGTGCCAGCAGTCCCTCCTGGGGGGCCAACGTCCTGACTTTC. Protein: CASSPSWGANVLTF.

In its sample, this clonotype was seen many times. The CDR3 spells CASSRGTGAQETQYF. The CDR3 nucleotides are TGTGCCAGCAGCCGAGGGACAGGGGCCCAAGAGACCCAGTACTTC. V gene TRBV7-7 combines with J gene TRBJ2-5, with 10 bases aligning to TRBD1. V was pared by 5 bases and J by 1 base, with 4 bases of the junction left unmatched. The CDR3 totals 15 residues. Germline lookup yields CDR1 SSHAT and CDR2 FNYEAQ (reference sequence).

At least ten counts were recorded for this clonotype. The chain employs TRBV20-1 and TRBJ2-1; 10 nucleotides agree with TRBD2. After removal of 4 bases from V and 7 bases from J, the junction contained 7 bases not matched to a gene. The CDR3 totals 14 residues. Germline loops: CDR1 DFQATT, CDR2 SNEGSKA (reference sequence). The CDR3 sequence is CSATDSGRRNEQFF. The CDR3 nucleotides read TGCAGTGCTACAGATAGCGGGAGGAGGAATGAGCAGTTCTTC.

Many counts were recorded for this clonotype. The rearrangement links TRBV20-1 to TRBJ2-1, with D possibly matching TRBD2 (5 bases). Germline CDR1 and CDR2: DFQATT and SNEGSKA (reference sequence). V lost 4 bases and J lost 3, with 10 bases in between. The CDR3 has 13 amino acids. The CDR3 loop is CSAKLASYNEQFF. In DNA, the CDR3 is TGCAGTGCTAAGCTAGCCAGCTACAATGAGCAGTTCTTC.